The clone carrying this T cell receptor (beta chain) was detected a few times. As yet, its antigen is unknown. This sample is drawn from a study of T cell responses to AZD1222 COVID-19 vaccine. Study at large: Second doses were pooled across both intervals (about 4 or about 12 weeks). General study findings and limits: Donor demographics were predominantly white British with a female majority; clonal diversity may be underestimated.

The table came from immunoSEQ multiplex PCR; TCRdb's copy has only in-frame clones and leaves some out. The data show some 100,000 clones, with approximately 86% seen just once and 4% to 6% held by the top ten. This CDR3 spans 15 amino acids. The germline gives CDR1 KGHSH, CDR2 LQKENI. V was pared by 3 bases and J by 0 bases, with 6 bases between. Sample: peripheral blood, taken on day 0 of AZD1222 vaccination. This TCR was recovered from an adult in good health. The gene calls are TRBV18 and TRBJ2-6; tentatively, D is TRBD2 (5 bases). The CDR3, as DNA: TGTGCCAGCTCACCTGGGAGCTCTGGGGCCAACGTCCTGACTTTC. Amino acids: CASSPGSSGANVLTF.